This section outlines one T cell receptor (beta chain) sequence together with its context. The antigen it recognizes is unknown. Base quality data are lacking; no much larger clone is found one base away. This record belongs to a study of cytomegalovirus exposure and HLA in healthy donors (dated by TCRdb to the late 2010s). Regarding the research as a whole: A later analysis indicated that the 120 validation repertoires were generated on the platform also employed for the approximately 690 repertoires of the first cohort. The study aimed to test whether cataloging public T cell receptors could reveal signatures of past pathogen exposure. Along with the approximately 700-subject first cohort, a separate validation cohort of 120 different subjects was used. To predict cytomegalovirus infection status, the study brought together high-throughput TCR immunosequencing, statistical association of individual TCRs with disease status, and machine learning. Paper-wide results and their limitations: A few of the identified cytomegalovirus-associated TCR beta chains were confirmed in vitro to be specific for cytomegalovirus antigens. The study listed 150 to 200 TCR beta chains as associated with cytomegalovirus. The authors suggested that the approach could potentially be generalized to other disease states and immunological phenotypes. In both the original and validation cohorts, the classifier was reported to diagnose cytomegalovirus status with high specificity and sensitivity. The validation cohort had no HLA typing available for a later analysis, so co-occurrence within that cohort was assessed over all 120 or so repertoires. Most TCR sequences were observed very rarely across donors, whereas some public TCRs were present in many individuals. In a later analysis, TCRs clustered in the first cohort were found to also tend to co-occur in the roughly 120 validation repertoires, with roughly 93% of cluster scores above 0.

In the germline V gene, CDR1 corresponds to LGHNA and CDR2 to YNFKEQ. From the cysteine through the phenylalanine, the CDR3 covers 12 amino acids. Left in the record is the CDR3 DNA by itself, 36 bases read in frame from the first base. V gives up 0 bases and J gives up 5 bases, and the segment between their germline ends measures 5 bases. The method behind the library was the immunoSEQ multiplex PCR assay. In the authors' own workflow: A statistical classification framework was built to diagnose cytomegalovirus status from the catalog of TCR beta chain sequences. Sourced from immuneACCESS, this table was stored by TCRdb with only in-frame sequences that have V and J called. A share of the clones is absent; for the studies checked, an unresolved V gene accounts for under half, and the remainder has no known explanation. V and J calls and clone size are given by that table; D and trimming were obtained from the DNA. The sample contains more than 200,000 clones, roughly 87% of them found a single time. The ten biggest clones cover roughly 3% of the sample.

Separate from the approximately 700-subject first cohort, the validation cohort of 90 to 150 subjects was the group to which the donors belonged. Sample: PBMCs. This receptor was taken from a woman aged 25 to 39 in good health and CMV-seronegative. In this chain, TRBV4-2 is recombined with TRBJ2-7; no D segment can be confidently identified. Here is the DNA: TGTGCCAGCAGCCAAGATGGCCACGAGCAGTACTTC. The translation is CASSQDGHEQYF.